This T cell receptor (beta chain) derives from a study of early stage breast cancer tumors. The CDR3 consists of 17 residues. Trimming cost V 1 base and J 2 bases; bases outside gene matches: 7. CDR1 and CDR2 (germline): SNHLY, FYNNEI. For this clone: Its cognate antigen is unknown.

Clones were read by immunoSEQ multiplex PCR, and TCRdb kept only the in-frame ones, dropping some. The sample has about 7,900 clones, 62% seen once. Findings of the study overall: Compared with adjacent normal breast tissue, tumors showed roughly 2.5-fold greater T cell density and higher clonality.

The genes are TRBV2 and TRBJ2-3; 9 nucleotides line up with TRBD2. This TCR was sampled from a person aged 70 to 85 with breast cancer. Input material: breast tumor tissue. The CDR3 nucleotides are TGTGCCAGCAGTGAAGGTAGCCTAGCGGGAACCACAGATACGCAGTATTTT. Protein: CASSEGSLAGTTDTQYF.